A single sample is the source of the 14 T cell receptor beta chains below, sequenced in a study of control samples from healthy donors and cancer patients. Repertoires were generated with immunoSEQ multiplex PCR, while TCRdb's copy carries only in-frame clones and drops some. The repertoire holds 120,000 to 150,000 clones, with around nine tenths as singletons. The specimen was blood. These receptors originate from a man aged 30 to 45 in good health.

The rearrangement uses TRBV6-6 and TRBJ2-7, with 11 positions matching TRBD1. J lost 3 bases, V lost 5 bases, and 6 bases had no gene match. From germline, CDR1 is MNHNY and CDR2 SVGAGI (reference sequence). The CDR3 runs to 15 residues. The CDR3 sequence is CASSRTGTGGYEQYF. The CDR3 DNA reads as TGTGCCAGCAGTCGGACCGGGACAGGGGGCTACGAGCAGTACTTC.

The gene calls are TRBV27 and TRBJ2-3, with a possible D match to TRBD2 (5 bases). The V gene lost 7 bases and the J gene lost 0 bases, with 14 bases spanning the gap. In germline, CDR1 is MNHEY, CDR2 SMNVEV (reference sequence). The CDR3 is 15 amino acids. CDR3 coding DNA: TGTGCCAGCACTCCGAGCGGAATAAGCACAGATACGCAGTATTTT. It yields the protein CASTPSGISTDTQYF.

The V gene is TRBV7-2, the J gene TRBJ2-7; TRBD1 aligns across 8 bases. The CDR3 covers 17 residues. CDR1 is SGHTA, CDR2 FQGNSA, per germline. J was trimmed by 4 bases and V by 8 bases; bases with no gene match: 19. DNA for the CDR3: TGTGCCAGCTCCGTAGCGGCCCCCGGGACAGGCGTATACGAGCAGTACTTC. It yields the protein CASSVAAPGTGVYEQYF.

This clone is a singleton in its sample. This chain links TRBV11-2 with TRBJ2-7; 7 bases agree with TRBD2. The V gene's germline CDR1 is SGHAT and CDR2 FQNNGV. The CDR3 length is 16 residues. The V gene end was trimmed by 2 bases and the J gene end by 5 bases; junction bases not matched to a gene: 12. In DNA, the CDR3 is TGTGCCAGCAGCTTACTCTACCGGGAGGCCGTGGACGAGCAGTACTTC. Residues: CASSLLYREAVDEQYF. The entire variable domain, with the rest obtained from reference TRBV11-2 and TRBJ2-7, is as follows: EAGVAQSPRYKIIEKRQSVAFWCNPISGHATLYWYQQILGQGPKLLIQFQNNGVVDDSQLPKDRFSAERLKGVDSTLKIQPAKLEDSAVYLCASSLLYREAVDEQYFGPGTRLTVT.

This clone has just one count. The chain uses TRBV30 and TRBJ2-5; possible D gene TRBD1, 5 bases. The V end was cut by 1 base, the J end by 1 base, with 7 bases between. The V gene's germline CDR1 is GTSNPN and CDR2 SVGIG (reference sequence). This CDR3 spans 13 amino acids. For the CDR3, the DNA is TGTGCCTGGAGTGGGGGCATCCAAGAGACCCAGTACTTC. This sequence encodes CAWSGGIQETQYF.

This clone was observed a few times. This sequence joins TRBV3-1 (or the pseudogene TRBV3-2) and TRBJ2-5; the match to TRBD2 covers 11 bases. Germline lookup yields CDR1 LGHDT and CDR2 YNNKEL (reference sequence). The CDR3 is made up of 16 amino acids. The J segment lost 2 bases and the V segment lost 2 bases, leaving 4 bases of the junction unmatched. The CDR3 DNA sequence: TGTGCCAGCAGCCAAAAGGCTAGCGGGGGGCAAGAGACCCAGTACTTC. It encodes CASSQKASGGQETQYF.

This sequence joins TRBV5-1 and TRBJ2-2, with TRBD2 identical over 11 bases. The V segment lost 8 bases and the J segment 7 bases; nucleotides outside the gene matches: 7. Germline assignment: CDR1 SGHRS and CDR2 YFSETQ. CDR3 size: 14 residues. CDR3 protein: CASSGRASIGELFF. The CDR3 nucleotides read TGCGCCAGTAGCGGGAGGGCCTCTATCGGGGAGCTGTTTTTT.

This clone appeared a single time. The chain employs TRBV5-4 and TRBJ1-1; D not certain. Looked up from germline, CDR1 is SGHNT and CDR2 is YYREEE (reference sequence). The CDR3 spans 12 residues. V shed 7 bases and J shed 4 bases, with 11 bases lying between them. CDR3 sequence (DNA): TGTGCCAGCGAAAATACGGGCACTGAAGCTTTCTTT. It codes for CASENTGTEAFF. The variable domain in full, with the rest retrieved from reference TRBV5-4 and TRBJ1-1, is ETGVTQSPTHLIKTRGQQVTLRCSSQSGHNTVSWYQQALGQGPQFIFQYYREEENGRGNFPPRFSGLQFPNYSSELNVNALELDDSALYLCASENTGTEAFFGQGTRLTVV.

This rearrangement joins TRBV6-5 to TRBJ1-1; no firm D call. Trimming removed 6 bases from V and 1 base from J, with 6 bases in between. CDR1 is MNHEY, CDR2 SVGAGI, per germline. This CDR3 contains 12 residues. CDR3: CASSSGNTEAFF. CDR3 nucleotides: TGTGCCAGCAGCTCAGGGAACACTGAAGCTTTCTTT.

J is TRBJ2-7 and V is TRBV6-6; D not certain. Trimming removed 1 base at V and 7 bases at J, with 17 bases between. There are 15 residues in the CDR3. CDR1 is MNHNY, CDR2 SVGAGI, per germline (reference sequence). CDR3 DNA sequence: TGTGCCAGCAGTTACTTACTGGGCCCCTTTATAGAGCAGTACTTC. Translation: CASSYLLGPFIEQYF.

This clone is a singleton in its sample. V is TRBV27 and J is TRBJ2-7; D unresolved. CDR1 is MNHEY and CDR2 is SMNVEV in the germline V gene (reference sequence). V lost 3 bases, J lost 4 bases, and 10 bases lay in between. CDR3 length: 13 amino acids. The CDR3 DNA reads as TGTGCCAGCAGTTTTAACCCTTCGTACGAGCAGTACTTC. Translating gives CASSFNPSYEQYF.

V gene TRBV7-9 combines with J gene TRBJ1-2; possible D gene TRBD1, 6 bases. CDR1 SEHNR and CDR2 FQNEAQ come from the germline V gene (reference sequence). CDR3 size: 15 residues. V was shortened by 5 bases and J by 8 bases, with 21 bases between the two germline ends. CDR3 region: CASSPPGGRILGYTF. The DNA for the CDR3 is TGTGCCAGCAGCCCCCCCGGGGGGCGGATCTTAGGCTACACCTTC.

This clone is a singleton in its sample. J is TRBJ1-3 and V is TRBV5-6; D not resolved. The CDR3 length is 14 residues. V was shortened by 7 bases and J by 4 bases, with 15 bases between the two germline ends. Germline loops: CDR1 SGHDT, CDR2 YYEEEE. The DNA for the CDR3 is TGTGCCAGCCGAGCTGAGGGCTGGGGAAACACCATATATTTT. This gives the protein CASRAEGWGNTIYF.

J is TRBJ1-6 and V is TRBV7-9, with D uncertain. The V gene's germline CDR1 is SEHNR and CDR2 FQNEAQ (reference sequence). The CDR3 is 13 amino acids. V was trimmed by 8 bases and J by 2 bases, leaving 7 bases between them. CDR3 nucleotide sequence: TGTGCCAGCGGAACAACCTATAATTCACCCCTCCACTTT. It translates to CASGTTYNSPLHF.